A selection of T cell receptor beta chains follows, all from one sample in a study of cytomegalovirus exposure and HLA in healthy donors. The method was immunoSEQ multiplex PCR; TCRdb's version includes in-frame clones alone and lacks a portion of them. The sample has 150,000 to 200,000 clones; about 80% are singletons. Sequencing was carried out using PBMCs. These receptors were obtained from a man between 18 and 35 years old in good health and CMV-seropositive. Each CDR3 is given with its conserved first and last residue. A D gene is named only where the DNA matches it firmly. Clone size appears in some rows only: once, few, many, or a class for an expanded clone.

D	V	size	J	DNA	CDR3
NA	TRBV11-2	NA	TRBJ1-3	TGTGCCAGCACCACAGGGTCGGGAAACACCATATATTTT	CASTTGSGNTIYF
TRBD1	TRBV30	NA	TRBJ2-7	TGTGCCTGGAGTGCAGGGGGATACGAGCAGTACTTC	CAWSAGGYEQYF
NA	TRBV7-9	NA	TRBJ2-5	TGTGCCCTTATTGTGGAGGGAGAGACCCAGTACTTC	CALIVEGETQYF
TRBD2	TRBV7-3	NA	TRBJ2-1	TGTGCCAGCAGCCCGGGGCCGGGGACACCCTATGGGACTAGCGGGAGGAATGAGCAGTTCTTC	CASSPGPGTPYGTSGRNEQFF
TRBD2	TRBV19	once	TRBJ2-7	TGTGCCAGTAGTAAAACACCCACGACTAGCGGGAGAGCGGACGAGCAGTACTTC	CASSKTPTTSGRADEQYF
TRBD1	TRBV15	NA	TRBJ2-7	TGTGCCACCAGCAGAGAGGGACAGGGCACATTCGAGCAGTACTTC	CATSREGQGTFEQYF
NA	TRBV5-1	NA	TRBJ2-3	TGCGCCAGCAGTCTCAGGGGAGTGGCGCGAGATACGCAGTATTTT	CASSLRGVARDTQYF
NA	TRBV9	NA	TRBJ2-7	TGTGCCAGCAGCGATAACACCGATAACCCCTACGAGCAGTACTTC	CASSDNTDNPYEQYF
NA	TRBV28	NA	TRBJ1-5	TGTGCCAGCACTACCCGGGGGACCGGCAATCAGCCCCAGCATTTT	CASTTRGTGNQPQHF
TRBD1	TRBV30	NA	TRBJ1-2	TGTGCCTGGAGTGTGACAGGGAGTGGCTACACCTTC	CAWSVTGSGYTF
NA	TRBV5-1	few	TRBJ2-3	TGCGCCAGCAGCTCCTCGGGAGATCGCACAGATACGCAGTATTTT	CASSSSGDRTDTQYF
NA	TRBV5-5	once	TRBJ1-1	TGTGCCAGCAGCCAGGTCACTGAAGCTTTCTTT	CASSQVTEAFF
NA	TRBV2	NA	TRBJ2-5	TGTGCCACTCTCACGCGAGAGACCCAGTACTTC	CATLTRETQYF
TRBD2	TRBV28	NA	TRBJ2-1	TGTGCCAGCCAGCGGGAGTACAATGAGCAGTTCTTC	CASQREYNEQFF
TRBD2	TRBV6-1	few	TRBJ2-2	TGTGCCAGCAGTGAAGACGGGGGGAACGGCGGGGAGCTGTTTTTT	CASSEDGGNGGELFF
TRBD1	TRBV4-3	few	TRBJ1-5	TGCGCCAGCAGCCTAAGACAGGGCGATCAGCCCCAGCATTTT	CASSLRQGDQPQHF
TRBD1	TRBV5-1	NA	TRBJ1-5	TGCGCCAGCAGCTTGGGGGACAGCCATAATCAGCCCCAGCATTTT	CASSLGDSHNQPQHF
NA	TRBV10-3	NA	TRBJ2-5	TGTGCCACCTCCCTTGGGCGCGGGGAGACCCAGTACTTC	CATSLGRGETQYF
TRBD2	TRBV5-1	NA	TRBJ2-2	TGCGCCAGCAGCTTGTACCTAGCGGGAAATACCGGGGAGCTGTTTTTT	CASSLYLAGNTGELFF
TRBD2	TRBV11-3	few	TRBJ2-1	TGTGCCAGCAGCTTGGTACTAGCGGGAGGGCCAGGTGAGCAGTTCTTC	CASSLVLAGGPGEQFF
NA	TRBV7-2	NA	TRBJ1-2	TGTGCCAGCAGCTTGAGTGTCGGTGGCTACACCTTC	CASSLSVGGYTF
NA	TRBV5-4	NA	TRBJ1-2	TGTGCCAGCAGCTCGCGGGGGAGCTATGGCTACACCTTC	CASSSRGSYGYTF
TRBD1	TRBV28	NA	TRBJ2-7	TGTGCCAGCCGAAATTTTAGAACAGGGGATTACGAGCAGTACTTC	CASRNFRTGDYEQYF
NA	TRBV9	once	TRBJ2-3	TGTGCCAGCGGAGGATGGGCGCAGTATTTT	CASGGWAQYF
NA	TRBV29-1	NA	TRBJ2-7	TGCAGCGTTTTGAGACTAGAGCCCCGGAGCGAGCAGTACTTC	CSVLRLEPRSEQYF
NA	TRBV28	NA	TRBJ1-1	TGTGCCAGCTGCCGTGGGGGGGCCAGGGCTGAAGCTTTCTTT	CASCRGGARAEAFF
NA	TRBV7-9	NA	TRBJ1-1	TGTGCCAGCAGCCCTCCGGTGGGAGCTGAAGCTTTCTTT	CASSPPVGAEAFF